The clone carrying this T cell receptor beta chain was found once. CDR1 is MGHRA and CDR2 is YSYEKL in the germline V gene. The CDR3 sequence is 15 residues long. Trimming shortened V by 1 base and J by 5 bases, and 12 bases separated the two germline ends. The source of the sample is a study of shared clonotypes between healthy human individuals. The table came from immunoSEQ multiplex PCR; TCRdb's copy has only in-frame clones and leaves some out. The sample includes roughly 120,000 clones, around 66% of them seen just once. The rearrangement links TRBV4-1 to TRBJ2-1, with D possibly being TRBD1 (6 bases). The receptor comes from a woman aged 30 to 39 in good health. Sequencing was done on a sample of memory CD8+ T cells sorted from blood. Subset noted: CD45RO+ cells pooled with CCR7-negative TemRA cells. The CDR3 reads CASSQGTVSNNEQFF. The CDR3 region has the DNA TGCGCCAGCAGCCAAGGGACAGTGTCCAACAATGAGCAGTTCTTC.